These 23 T cell receptor beta chains originate from one sample sequenced in a study of T-cell reconstitution after alpha-beta-depleted transplantation in children. Molecular barcoding with unique molecular identifiers was used for the TCRbeta library. TCRdb called the PCR reads again in MiXCR, with one record for every CDR3 protein. The sample records about 980,000 distinct CDR3 sequences, around 30% being singletons. Sequencing was performed on PBMCs, mostly from graft donor cells, taken 360 days after TCRalphabeta/CD19-depleted stem cell transplant. The receptors shown here come from a boy less than two years old who had a stem cell transplant for SCID, so the T cells may come from the graft donor.

This clonotype came up a few times. This sequence joins TRBV5-1 and TRBJ2-5, with D possibly matching TRBD2 (6 bases). Deletions cut 2 bases from V and 5 bases from J, with 13 bases between. CDR1 and CDR2 (germline): SGHRS, YFSETQ. The CDR3 has 14 residues. The CDR3 coding sequence is TGCGCCAGCAGCTTAGTCGGGGGTGAGGAGACCCAGTACTTC. Protein product: CASSLVGGEETQYF.

CDR3 region: CASSLAEGLRDGYTF. The CDR3 DNA is TGTGCCAGCAGCTTAGCTGAGGGGTTAAGGGATGGCTACACCTTC. V gene TRBV7-8 combines with J gene TRBJ1-2; D may be TRBD1 (5 bases). The germline CDR1 and CDR2 sequences are SGHVS and FQNEAQ. V lost 0 bases and J lost 6, with 14 bases in between. This CDR3 has 15 residues.

The V and J genes are TRBV6-2 or TRBV6-3 and TRBJ1-1; a weak D match, TRBD1 (6 bases). Trimming took 0 bases from V and 0 from J, leaving 14 bases between them. The CDR3 sequence is 17 residues long. Per germline, CDR1 MNHEY and CDR2 SVGEGT. The CDR3: CASSYSKTQGLNTEAFF. In DNA form, the CDR3 reads TGTGCCAGCAGTTACTCGAAGACACAGGGACTGAACACTGAAGCTTTCTTT.

The V gene is TRBV4-3, the J gene TRBJ2-7; tentative D call: TRBD1 (5 bases). Deletions cut 4 bases from V and 0 bases from J, with 13 bases between. The germline V gene has CDR1 LGHNA and CDR2 YSLEER. The CDR3 is made up of 15 amino acids. The chain's CDR3 is CASSLSLTVSYEQYF. The CDR3 bases are TGCGCCAGCAGCCTAAGCTTGACAGTCTCCTACGAGCAGTACTTC.

This clonotype was seen more than once but under ten times. V is TRBV5-1 and J is TRBJ2-2, with TRBD1 matching over 12 bases. V shed 3 bases and J 3 bases; nucleotides not matched to a gene: 3. The CDR3 is 16 amino acids. Looked up from germline, CDR1 is SGHRS and CDR2 is YFSETQ. CDR3 DNA sequence: TGCGCCAGCAGCTGGGACAGGGGGCGCCACACCGGGGAGCTGTTTTTT. Its protein product is CASSWDRGRHTGELFF.

The V call is TRBV29-1, the J call TRBJ2-7, with D unclear. Germline CDR1 SQVTM, CDR2 ANQGSEA. The germline V and J ends were trimmed by 4 bases and 6 bases, with 10 bases remaining between them. The CDR3 totals 11 residues. The CDR3 protein is CSVVRPFEQYF. DNA of the CDR3: TGCAGCGTTGTTAGGCCCTTCGAGCAGTACTTC.

This chain uses TRBV7-2 with TRBJ2-3; D uncertain. The V gene lost 5 bases and the J gene lost 3 bases, with 12 bases spanning the gap. Germline V lookup: CDR1 SGHTA, CDR2 FQGNSA. The CDR3 loop spans 14 amino acids. The CDR3 DNA reads TGTGCCAGCAGCCCCGGTCGAGCGACAGATACGCAGTATTTT. It encodes CASSPGRATDTQYF.

This clonotype appeared a few times. V and J are TRBV6-1 and TRBJ2-1; TRBD2 might be the D (7 bases). CDR1 is MNHNS and CDR2 is SASEGT in the germline V gene. Trimming removed 6 bases from V and 7 bases from J, with 19 bases in between. The CDR3 runs to 15 residues. CDR3 amino acids: CASRSAGASWNEQFF. The CDR3 DNA reads as TGTGCCAGCAGATCGGCGGGGGCTTCGTGGAATGAGCAGTTCTTC.

This clonotype was seen more than once but under ten times. The V gene is TRBV6-5, the J gene TRBJ2-1; 9 nucleotides agree with TRBD1. This CDR3 has 17 residues. In germline, CDR1 is MNHEY, CDR2 SVGAGI. With V trimmed by 0 bases and J by 5 bases, 8 bases remained unmatched. The CDR3 loop is CASSYSRRQGVNNEQFF. The CDR3 region has the DNA TGTGCCAGCAGTTACTCTCGGAGACAGGGGGTAAACAATGAGCAGTTCTTC.

The CDR3 loop is CASSREGSTYEQYF. CDR3 in DNA: TGTGCCAGCAGCCGGGAAGGTTCCACCTACGAGCAGTACTTC. The chain has TRBV3-1 and TRBJ2-7, with D unclear. CDR1 and CDR2 (germline): LGHDT, YNNKEL (reference sequence). There are 14 residues in the CDR3. V lost 4 bases, J lost 2 bases, and 12 bases lay in between.

There are many counts of this clonotype. CDR3 sequence: CASSLGLAGNYEQYF. The CDR3 region has the DNA TGTGCCAGCAGTTTAGGCCTAGCGGGGAACTACGAGCAGTACTTC. The gene calls are TRBV5-5 and TRBJ2-7, with 9 nucleotides matching TRBD2. The CDR3 runs to 15 residues. In germline, CDR1 is SGHKS, CDR2 YYEKEE (reference sequence). Losses at the gene ends were 5 bases for V and 3 bases for J; bases not matched to a gene: 9. Supplemented by reference TRBV5-5 and TRBJ2-7, the full variable domain reads DAGVTQSPTHLIKTRGQQVTLRCSPISGHKSVSWYQQVLGQGPQFIFQYYEKEERGRGNFPDRFSARQFPNYSSELNVNALLLGDSALYLCASSLGLAGNYEQYFGPGTRLTVT.

This clonotype has a handful of counts. The rearrangement joins TRBV10-3 to TRBJ1-1; D is unresolved. The germline CDR1 and CDR2 sequences are ENHRY and SYGVKD. The CDR3 totals 14 residues. V lost 1 base and J 2 bases, leaving 8 bases between the germline ends. CDR3 DNA: TGTGCCATCAGTGAGTTCAAAGGAAACACTGAAGCTTTCTTT. Translation gives CAISEFKGNTEAFF.

This clonotype was detected only a few times. V and J are TRBV29-1 and TRBJ2-1; no clear D gene. The V end was cut by 4 bases, the J end by 6 bases, with 13 bases between. The CDR3 runs to 13 residues. From germline, CDR1 is SQVTM and CDR2 ANQGSEA. As DNA, the CDR3 is TGCAGCGTTGTCGGCAAAAAGGGCAATGAGCAGTTCTTC. This codes for CSVVGKKGNEQFF.

This clonotype was seen only a few times. V gene TRBV10-3 combines with J gene TRBJ2-7; no definite D call. This CDR3 region has 13 residues. V was clipped by 8 bases and J by 0 bases, with 11 bases between them. CDR1 and CDR2 (germline): ENHRY, SYGVKD. The CDR3 sequence is CAIGPHSSYEQYF. In nucleotides, the CDR3 is TGTGCCATCGGGCCCCACAGCTCCTACGAGCAGTACTTC.

This clonotype was seen only a few times. J is TRBJ2-1 and V is TRBV5-1; no clear D gene. The germline gives CDR1 SGHRS, CDR2 YFSETQ. V was pared by 1 base and J by 6 bases, with 11 bases between. The CDR3 has 14 residues. The CDR3 bases are TGCGCCAGCAGCTTGTTGGGGATCACCAATGAGCAGTTCTTC. Its translation: CASSLLGITNEQFF.

V is TRBV12-3 or TRBV12-4 and J is TRBJ2-1; D is uncertain. The CDR3 length is 11 residues. The V gene lost 5 bases and the J gene lost 8 bases, with 7 bases spanning the gap. The CDR3 DNA sequence: TGTGCCAGCAGTCGCGATTATGAGCAGTTCTTC. Translating gives CASSRDYEQFF.

The chain links TRBV20-1 to TRBJ1-5, with D maybe TRBD1 (6 bases). V lost 2 bases and J 0 bases, leaving 17 bases between the germline ends. Germline assignment: CDR1 DFQATT and CDR2 SNEGSKA (reference sequence). This CDR3 has 17 amino acids. This CDR3 is CSARSYRDTYSNQPQHF. Here the CDR3 DNA reads TGCAGTGCTAGATCTTATCGGGACACTTATAGCAATCAGCCCCAGCATTTT.

A few counts support this clonotype. The rearrangement joins TRBV28 to TRBJ2-7; D not resolved. The CDR3 length is 14 residues. Per the germline V gene, CDR1 is MDHEN and CDR2 is SYDVKM. V was shortened by 4 bases and J by 4 bases, with 14 bases between the two germline ends. Here the CDR3 reads CASSSPFSAYEQYF. The DNA for the CDR3 is TGTGCCAGCAGTTCCCCTTTTTCGGCTTACGAGCAGTACTTC.

The chain couples TRBV28 to TRBJ2-3; 7 bases agree with TRBD2. Germline CDR1 and CDR2: MDHEN and SYDVKM. The length of the CDR3 is 17 residues. J lost 3 bases, V lost 3 bases, and 12 bases had no gene match. CDR3 amino acids: CASSLVSSGIQTDTQYF. The CDR3, as DNA: TGTGCCAGCAGTTTGGTCTCCAGCGGGATCCAGACAGATACGCAGTATTTT.

This clonotype has just a few counts. The J gene is TRBJ2-2, the V gene TRBV5-1; D ambiguous. Trimming left V 1 base short and J 1 base short, with 5 bases between. CDR3 size: 14 residues. Germline V CDR1 and CDR2: SGHRS, YFSETQ. CDR3 loop: CASSLYGNTGELFF. The CDR3, as DNA: TGCGCCAGCAGCTTGTACGGGAACACCGGGGAGCTGTTTTTT.

This rearrangement joins TRBV6-1 to TRBJ2-3; TRBD2 matches 8 bases. CDR3 length: 15 amino acids. Per the germline V gene, CDR1 is MNHNS and CDR2 is SASEGT. J was trimmed by 4 bases and V by 6 bases; bases with no gene match: 9. The CDR3 coding sequence is TGTGCCAGCAGCCTAACCGGGACTAGTCCAGATACGCAGTATTTT. Translated: CASSLTGTSPDTQYF.

V is TRBV6-1 and J is TRBJ1-6; D call uncertain. The germline V gene has CDR1 MNHNS and CDR2 SASEGT. CDR3 length: 17 residues. Trimming cost V 6 bases and J 3 bases, with 18 bases left between them. Here the CDR3 reads CASRQRGPGFYNSPLHF. CDR3 DNA sequence: TGTGCCAGCAGACAACGAGGCCCTGGTTTCTATAATTCACCCCTCCACTTT.

J is TRBJ2-1 and V is TRBV2; D unclear. The V gene lost 3 bases and the J gene lost 0 bases, with 9 bases spanning the gap. Germline V gene sequence: CDR1 SNHLY, CDR2 FYNNEI. This CDR3 comprises 15 residues. CDR3 nucleotide sequence: TGTGCCAGCAGTGATAAGACGAGCTCCTACAATGAGCAGTTCTTC. Translation: CASSDKTSSYNEQFF.